The source of this T cell receptor (beta chain) is a study of technical replicates of blood from a handful of donors. TCRdb's table, derived via immunoSEQ multiplex PCR, lists solely in-frame clones and lacks some. The sample shows about 85,000 clones, roughly 94% of them seen only once. This CDR3 comprises 14 residues. V lost 2 bases and J lost 3, with 11 bases in between. CDR1 is ENHRY, CDR2 SYGVKD, per germline. The TCR was taken from a human donor in good health. Sample: T cells isolated from PBMCs. The gene calls are TRBV10-3 and TRBJ2-7, with D perhaps TRBD2 (6 bases). CDR3 DNA: TGTGCCATCAGTGAGCTGGGACTTTTCTACGAGCAGTACTTC. Protein: CAISELGLFYEQYF.